The text below deals with one T cell receptor beta chain. The antigen is unknown. MiXCR was run by TCRdb on the 5' RACE reads, yielding one entry per CDR3 protein. The sample lists some 200,000 distinct CDR3 sequences, 20% to 25% occurring once. The entry originates in a study of T-cell memory formation after mild COVID-19. Looking at the study overall: Clusters were largely donor specific.

Study-wide results and caveats: Of the contracting clones, CD4+ ones lay mainly in CM and EM, and CD8+ ones in EMRA.

V lost 4 bases and J lost 0, with 10 bases in between. Germline-derived CDR1 and CDR2 are SGDLS and YYNGEE. The CDR3 runs to 14 residues. The V and J genes are TRBV9 and TRBJ2-5; no firm D call. This TCR was recovered from an adult woman who had mild COVID-19 (a few samples of this study predate the infection). Cell type and time point are not known. The sample taken for sequencing was PBMCs or a T cell subset sorted from them (not recorded which). CDR3 sequence reads: CASSPGRYQETQYF. The CDR3 DNA follows: TGTGCCAGCAGCCCAGGACGGTACCAAGAGACCCAGTACTTC.